This T cell receptor beta chain was captured in a study of cytomegalovirus exposure and HLA in healthy donors. The germline V gene has CDR1 MNHNS and CDR2 SASEGT. Germline trimming cut 6 bases from V and 1 base from J; bases unmatched to any gene: 5. CDR3 length: 14 residues. Primers for the PCR totalled 60 Vbeta and 13 Jbeta. Only in-frame clones appear in the TCRdb table, and some are missing; sequencing was by immunoSEQ multiplex PCR. The table shows some 150,000 clones, with 75% to 80% occurring only once. This clone was seen only a few times. The V call is TRBV6-1, the J call TRBJ1-2; 7 bases are shared with TRBD1. Sequenced material: PBMCs. The TCR was taken from a man aged 35 to 55 in good health and CMV-seropositive. The chain's CDR3 is CASSPTGLNYGYTF. In DNA form, the CDR3 reads TGTGCCAGCAGCCCGACAGGGCTTAACTATGGCTACACCTTC.